This T cell receptor beta chain was captured in a study of blood T cell repertoires in COVID-19. About the research overall: Donors in the United States, Italy and Spain gave samples during acute or convalescent COVID-19.

Germline lookup yields CDR1 SGHDT and CDR2 YYEEEE. The CDR3 runs 15 residues. The V end was cut by 2 bases, the J end by 7 bases, with 15 bases between. As originally analysed: Estimation of nucleated cell counts was performed using reference gene primer amplification. The method was immunoSEQ multiplex PCR; TCRdb's version includes in-frame clones alone and lacks a portion of them. That table supplies the V and J calls and clone size; D and trimming were determined from the DNA. The sample shows about 160,000 clones, roughly 83% of them seen only once. The sequenced sample was peripheral blood. The origin of this receptor is a woman of 80 years or more with active or convalescent COVID-19. V usage is TRBV5-6 and J usage is TRBJ1-4, with D perhaps matching TRBD1 (6 bases). The CDR3 bases are TGTGCCAGCAGCTTCGTCGGGGGGCCGAGTGAAAAACTGTTTTTT. Translating gives CASSFVGGPSEKLFF.